The 9 T cell receptor beta chains below were found in one sample sequenced in a study of PD-1 blockade in classical Hodgkin lymphoma. Each of the patients experienced relapse following autologous stem cell transplantation, and their brentuximab vedotin exposure differed. Method: immunoSEQ multiplex PCR; TCRdb's copy keeps in-frame clones and lacks some. Of about 26,000 clones detected, over 60% appear once; the ten largest clones hold approximately 12%. The material was peripheral blood mononuclear cells (PBMCs), obtained before the second cycle of nivolumab. Every receptor here comes from a human donor with classical Hodgkin lymphoma.

This clone was recorded once. The V and J genes are TRBV28 and TRBJ2-5, with D tentatively TRBD2 (5 bases). The CDR3 runs 14 residues. V gave up 6 bases and J gave up 2 bases, with 13 bases separating them. Germline CDR1 is MDHEN and CDR2 is SYDVKM. The CDR3 nucleotides are TGTGCCAGCAGCATCCCTCGCGGGCAAGAGACCCAGTACTTC. Its translation: CASSIPRGQETQYF.

The CDR3 protein is CATSRGPHTGELFF. The CDR3 bases are TGTGCCACCAGCAGAGGGCCGCACACCGGGGAGCTGTTTTTT. V is TRBV15 and J is TRBJ2-2; D is unresolved. Per germline, CDR1 LNHNV and CDR2 YYDKDF (reference sequence). Trimming shortened V by 1 base and J by 3 bases, and 6 bases separated the two germline ends. CDR3 size: 14 residues. Variable domain in full (rest from reference TRBV15 and TRBJ2-2): DAMVIQNPRYQVTQFGKPVTLSCSQTLNHNVMYWYQQKSSQAPKLLFHYYDKDFNNEADTPDNFQSRRPNTSFCFLDIRSPGLGDTAMYLCATSRGPHTGELFFGEGSRLTVL.

As DNA, the CDR3 is TGTGCCAGCAGTTTACCTCCGCCCGGGCGCGGGGAGCTGTTTTTT. As protein: CASSLPPPGRGELFF. This chain connects TRBV28 to TRBJ2-2; D unclear. With 2 bases removed from V and 7 bases from J, the gap between germline ends came to 14 bases. Germline CDR1 and CDR2: MDHEN and SYDVKM. CDR3 length: 15 residues.

The chain has TRBV27 and TRBJ1-1; 8 positions agree with TRBD1. V shed 8 bases, J shed 0 bases, and the junction held 11 bases outside the gene matches. This CDR3 has 16 residues. The germline CDR1 and CDR2 sequences are MNHEY and SMNVEV (reference sequence). Here the CDR3 reads CASSSTGVWVNTEAFF. The DNA for the CDR3 is TGTGCCAGCTCCTCGACAGGGGTTTGGGTGAACACTGAAGCTTTCTTT.

The chain has TRBV28 and TRBJ2-5; a possible D gene is TRBD2 (6 bases). Between the trimmed V and J ends, which lost 5 bases and 3 bases, there was a span of 10 bases. CDR1 is MDHEN, CDR2 SYDVKM, per germline. The CDR3 covers 13 residues. CDR3 sequence: CASSIPGEETQYF. CDR3 nucleotide sequence: TGTGCCAGCAGTATCCCGGGGGAAGAGACCCAGTACTTC.

The CDR3, as DNA: TGCGCCAGCAGCAGACAGGGGGTCACAGATACGCAGTATTTT. Translated, it gives CASSRQGVTDTQYF. This chain connects TRBV4-3 to TRBJ2-3, with TRBD1 identical over 9 bases. Germline CDR1 is LGHNA and CDR2 is YSLEER. The CDR3 length is 14 residues. V lost 5 bases and J lost 2; bases outside the gene matches: 2.

The rearrangement links TRBV4-2 to TRBJ2-1; no clear D. V dropped 0 bases and J dropped 8 bases, with 20 bases sitting between them. Germline-derived CDR1 and CDR2 are LGHNA and YNFKEQ. The CDR3 contains 17 residues. The CDR3 region has the DNA TGTGCCAGCAGCCAAGATCGAGAAGCCTATTTATACTATGAGCAGTTCTTC. It yields the protein CASSQDREAYLYYEQFF.

The chain is built from TRBV6-6 and TRBJ1-5; no clear D. CDR3 length equals 16 residues. The germline CDR1 and CDR2 sequences are MNHNY and SVGAGI (reference sequence). V shed 1 base and J shed 10 bases, with 20 bases lying between them. The CDR3 is CASSYFWTQTGKPQHF. The CDR3 nucleotides read TGTGCCAGCAGTTACTTTTGGACTCAAACTGGGAAACCCCAGCATTTT.

The rearrangement uses TRBV10-3 and TRBJ2-7; 9 nucleotides align to TRBD1. CDR1 is ENHRY and CDR2 is SYGVKD in the germline V gene. The CDR3 loop spans 15 amino acids. V trimming: 6 bases; J trimming: 4 bases; junction bases outside the gene matches: 10. CDR3: CAISRTGAKQYEQYF. The CDR3 DNA sequence: TGTGCCATCAGCCGGACAGGGGCCAAACAATACGAGCAGTACTTC.